The sequence of this T cell receptor beta chain was determined in a study of blood T cell repertoires in COVID-19. About the research overall: In each case, the material was cDNA or gDNA derived from T cells, B-cell-depleted T cells, or PBMCs.

Methods used by the authors: Reference gene primer amplification in the assay estimated nucleated cell counts. Here immunoSEQ multiplex PCR was the method, and the copy in TCRdb shows in-frame clones only, minus some. V, J and clone size reflect that table, while D and trimming were determined from the DNA. Altogether about 190,000 clones are present, approximately 80% being singletons, with the ten largest covering around 21%. This CDR3 contains 15 residues. CDR1 and CDR2 (germline): MDHEN, SYDVKM. Losses at the gene ends were 5 bases for V and 5 bases for J; bases not matched to a gene: 9. The chain couples TRBV28 to TRBJ2-7; 10 bases map to TRBD1. The clonotype was recovered from a human donor in a cohort sampled during active COVID-19. Sequenced: peripheral blood. The CDR3 region has the DNA TGTGCCAGCAGTAGGGACAGGGGAGTTTCGAACGAGCAGTACTTC. Amino acid sequence: CASSRDRGVSNEQYF.